This T cell receptor (beta chain) was obtained from a study of response to subunit inactivated influenza vaccine. As for this clonotype: Its antigen is not identified.

The CDR3 extends over 17 amino acids. Germline loops: CDR1 DFQATT, CDR2 SNEGSKA (reference sequence). Trimming took off 6 bases at V and 2 bases at J, with 24 bases between the two ends. Whole-study results and caveats: Authors suggested each seasonal influenza vaccination recruits few new T cells.

In TCRdb, the RT-PCR reads were re-called with MiXCR into one record per CDR3 protein. Of roughly 710,000 distinct CDR3 sequences in the sample, less than 15% were seen once. The sequencing used PBMCs from blood, collected roughly 2 weeks before vaccination. The gene calls are TRBV20-1 and TRBJ2-3; D remains unclear. The clonotype was recovered from a man aged 50 to 59 who received an inactivated influenza vaccine. CDR3 residues: CSASVVGSSPITDTQYF. DNA for the CDR3: TGCAGTGCCAGCGTCGTGGGATCCTCGCCTATCACAGATACGCAGTATTTT.